The 19 T cell receptor beta chains listed next were all sequenced from one sample in a study of blood T cell repertoires in COVID-19. TCRdb keeps only in-frame clones here, not all; method: immunoSEQ multiplex PCR. The sample records around 99,000 clones, roughly 84% being singletons. The sample comprised peripheral blood. The receptors stem from a human donor in a cohort sampled during active COVID-19.

The chain carries TRBV18 and TRBJ2-7; 10 bases line up with TRBD1. The CDR3 has 15 amino acids. Germline assignment: CDR1 KGHSH and CDR2 LQKENI. V lost 5 bases to trimming and J lost 3 bases; unmatched junction nucleotides: 7. The CDR3 sequence is CASSAPGQGYYEQYV. The CDR3 nucleotides are TGTGCCAGCTCAGCTCCGGGACAGGGGTACTACGAGCAGTACGTC.

The chain couples TRBV27 to TRBJ1-1, with 8 bases lining up with TRBD1. This CDR3 contains 13 residues. Germline V gives CDR1 MNHEY, CDR2 SMNVEV (reference sequence). Trimming at V came to 7 bases and at J to 11 bases, leaving 12 bases not matched to a gene. The CDR3 here is CASIDQGARRAFF. The CDR3 DNA sequence: TGTGCCAGCATTGACCAGGGGGCAAGGAGGGCTTTCTTT.

This sequence joins TRBV5-1 and TRBJ1-1; D not certain. CDR1 is SGHRS, CDR2 YFSETQ, per germline. Trimming removed 0 bases from V and 4 bases from J, with 7 bases in between. This CDR3 contains 13 residues. The CDR3 nucleotides read TGCGCCAGCAGCTTGGCCACTAGCACTGAAGCTTTCTTT. Translated, it gives CASSLATSTEAFF.

The chain's CDR3 is CASSYSSTGDYGYTF. DNA for the CDR3: TGTGCCAGCAGTTACTCCTCGACAGGCGACTATGGCTACACCTTC. The chain uses TRBV6-2 or TRBV6-3 and TRBJ1-2; D is possibly TRBD1 (6 bases). The CDR3 spans 15 residues. Germline V gives CDR1 MNHEY, CDR2 SVGEGT. Trimming shortened V by 0 bases and J by 3 bases, and 11 bases separated the two germline ends.

The CDR3 loop reads CASSLIGGGTEAFF. The CDR3 DNA is TGTGCCAGCAGCTTAATCGGGGGGGGTACTGAAGCTTTCTTT. V gene TRBV7-2 combines with J gene TRBJ1-1, with a possible D match to TRBD1 (5 bases). V was shortened by 2 bases and J by 5 bases, with 12 bases between the two germline ends. CDR3 size: 14 residues. Germline V gene sequence: CDR1 SGHTA, CDR2 FQGNSA.

The DNA of the CDR3 is TGTGCCAGCTCAGTACAGGGGGTAACAGATACGCAGTATTTT. Its protein product is CASSVQGVTDTQYF. The V and J genes are TRBV18 and TRBJ2-3; 8 bases line up with TRBD1. With V trimmed by 5 bases and J by 3 bases, 4 bases remained unmatched. Germline assignment: CDR1 KGHSH and CDR2 LQKENI. The CDR3 is made up of 14 amino acids. Variable domain in full (rest from reference TRBV18 and TRBJ2-3): NAGVMQNPRHLVRRRGQEARLRCSPMKGHSHVYWYRQLPEEGLKFMVYLQKENIIDESGMPKERFSAEFPKEGPSILRIQQVVRGDSAAYFCASSVQGVTDTQYFGPGTRLTVL.

This chain links TRBV10-3 with TRBJ2-1, with D possibly matching TRBD2 (6 bases). V lost 5 bases and J lost 6, with 17 bases in between. Germline CDR1 and CDR2: ENHRY and SYGVKD. This CDR3 contains 15 residues. CDR3 residues: CAISTLGRGINEQFF. CDR3 nucleotide sequence: TGTGCCATCAGTACCTTGGGACGGGGGATCAATGAGCAGTTCTTC.

CDR3 DNA: TGTGCCAGCAGTTTCTCGCAGGCCCTCTCCTACGAGCAGTACTTC. As protein: CASSFSQALSYEQYF. The chain combines TRBV28 with TRBJ2-7; no firm D call. This CDR3 has 15 residues. Trimming took off 3 bases at V and 0 bases at J, with 12 bases between the two ends. CDR1 MDHEN and CDR2 SYDVKM come from the germline V gene.

V and J are TRBV6-2 or TRBV6-3 and TRBJ1-4; 8 nucleotides match TRBD1. CDR1 and CDR2 (germline): MNHEY, SVGEGT. V was pared by 5 bases and J by 6 bases, with 5 bases of the junction left unmatched. The CDR3 loop spans 14 amino acids. The CDR3 protein is CASSPGQDYEKLFF. The DNA of the CDR3 is TGTGCCAGCAGTCCGGGACAGGATTATGAAAAACTGTTTTTT.

The V gene is TRBV11-2, the J gene TRBJ1-3, with 8 positions matching TRBD1. CDR1 and CDR2 (germline): SGHAT, FQNNGV. The CDR3 length is 14 residues. J gave up 5 bases and V 5 bases, and 5 bases lay outside the gene matches. CDR3 loop: CASSGWTGRNTIYF. In nucleotides, the CDR3 is TGTGCCAGCAGCGGATGGACAGGGAGAAACACCATATATTTT.

The J gene is TRBJ2-5, the V gene TRBV7-2; 9 bases align to TRBD2. With 4 bases clipped from V and 0 bases from J, the junction kept 9 bases outside the gene matches. From germline, CDR1 is SGHTA and CDR2 FQGNSA. CDR3 length: 17 residues. CDR3 DNA sequence: TGTGCCAGCAGCTATCCTCTAGTAGCGGGGGACCAAGAGACCCAGTACTTC. Amino acids: CASSYPLVAGDQETQYF.

DNA of the CDR3: TGTGCCAGCAGCAACGGACAGATTACAGATACGCAGTATTTT. Translated: CASSNGQITDTQYF. The chain has TRBV27 and TRBJ2-3; D is possibly TRBD1 (6 bases). The CDR3 is made up of 14 amino acids. V was shortened by 6 bases and J by 3 bases, with 13 bases between the two germline ends. The germline V gene has CDR1 MNHEY and CDR2 SMNVEV (reference sequence).

This clone showed up just once. The gene calls are TRBV14 and TRBJ2-7; D is unclear. Germline loops: CDR1 SGHDN, CDR2 FVKESK. Trimming stripped 1 base from V and 3 bases from J, with 7 bases between. There are 13 residues in the CDR3. The CDR3 DNA reads as TGTGCCAGCAGCCAAGGTAATTACTACGAGCAGTACGTC. Protein sequence: CASSQGNYYEQYV.

This clone was counted only a few times. The gene calls are TRBV6-6 and TRBJ1-5, with 10 bases lining up with TRBD1. The CDR3 is 16 amino acids. J was trimmed by 7 bases and V by 7 bases; bases with no gene match: 13. CDR1 and CDR2 (germline): MNHNY, SVGAGI (reference sequence). The CDR3 region has the DNA TGTGCCAGCACCCCAGAGGGGACAGGGGTGTGGCAGCCCCAGCATTTT. Protein: CASTPEGTGVWQPQHF.

V and J are TRBV21-1 and TRBJ1-4; the table assigns TRBD1, which was not confirmed against the DNA. TRBV21-1 counts as a pseudogene. The CDR3 runs 14 residues. Here the CDR3 DNA reads TGTGCCAGCTTGAAGGAAGGGGTTAATGAAAAACTGTTTTTT. Protein product: CASLKEGVNEKLFF.

The chain recombines TRBV5-4 with TRBJ2-1; the D gene is possibly TRBD2 (6 bases). Germline lookup yields CDR1 SGHNT and CDR2 YYREEE (reference sequence). Trimming cost V 0 bases and J 7 bases, with 8 bases left between them. The CDR3 has 13 amino acids. CDR3 region: CASSLGLVNEQFF. CDR3 nucleotide sequence: TGTGCCAGCAGCTTGGGACTAGTAAATGAGCAGTTCTTC.

J is TRBJ2-1 and V is TRBV27; 10 bases are shared with TRBD1. The CDR3 has 14 amino acids. The V segment lost 7 bases and the J segment 4 bases; nucleotides outside the gene matches: 4. Looked up from germline, CDR1 is MNHEY and CDR2 is SMNVEV (reference sequence). The CDR3 DNA sequence: TGTGCCAGCACCCGGGACAGGGGATACAATGAGCAGTTCTTC. This sequence encodes CASTRDRGYNEQFF.

The chain links TRBV27 to TRBJ2-7; D is possibly TRBD2 (6 bases). The V gene's germline CDR1 is MNHEY and CDR2 SMNVEV (reference sequence). CDR3 length: 15 amino acids. V lost 5 bases and J lost 2, with 16 bases in between. The CDR3 bases are TGTGCCAGCAGTACCCAGGGAGGTTCCCCCTACGAGCAGTACTTC. Protein product: CASSTQGGSPYEQYF.

This sequence joins TRBV5-4 and TRBJ1-1, with 9 bases aligning to TRBD1. Germline loops: CDR1 SGHNT, CDR2 YYREEE (reference sequence). V was pared by 4 bases and J by 0 bases, with 10 bases of the junction left unmatched. The CDR3 is 17 residues long. The CDR3 reads CASSGGTGRRLNTEAFF. The CDR3 DNA follows: TGTGCCAGCAGCGGCGGGACAGGGAGGCGTCTGAACACTGAAGCTTTCTTT.